These 31 T cell receptor beta chains were all obtained from the same sample, sequenced in a study of response to subunit inactivated influenza vaccine. In TCRdb, the RT-PCR reads were re-called with MiXCR into one record per CDR3 protein. The table shows 150,000 to 200,000 distinct CDR3 sequences, with roughly a tenth occurring only once. This specimen consisted of non-naive T cells sorted from PBMCs, obtained roughly 46 days after vaccination. Every receptor here comes from a man in his fifties who received an inactivated influenza vaccine.

This clonotype was found a few times. The gene calls are TRBV5-1 and TRBJ2-7; no reliable D call. The CDR3 is 15 residues long. The germline V gene encodes CDR1 SGHRS and CDR2 YFSETQ. Between the trimmed V and J ends, which lost 0 bases and 2 bases, there was a span of 12 bases. CDR3 residues: CASSLDPLGTYEQYF. The DNA of the CDR3 is TGCGCCAGCAGCTTGGACCCACTGGGTACCTACGAGCAGTACTTC.

J is TRBJ2-5 and V is TRBV7-3; D is uncertain. V was trimmed by 5 bases and J by 1 base, leaving 8 bases between them. Germline values: CDR1 SGHTA, CDR2 FQGTGA. This CDR3 spans 13 amino acids. CDR3 sequence reads: CASSQTFQETQYF. CDR3 nucleotide sequence: TGTGCCAGCAGCCAGACTTTCCAAGAGACCCAGTACTTC.

The V call is TRBV29-1, the J call TRBJ2-4, with 10 nucleotides matching TRBD2. CDR3 length: 13 amino acids. The germline V gene has CDR1 SQVTM and CDR2 ANQGSEA. With V trimmed by 4 bases and J by 10 bases, 7 bases remained unmatched. CDR3 loop: CSVVSLAGAIQYF. CDR3 DNA sequence: TGCAGCGTTGTAAGCCTAGCGGGGGCTATTCAGTACTTC.

The V gene is TRBV14, the J gene TRBJ2-7; D is unresolved. The CDR3 has 14 amino acids. Germline V CDR1 and CDR2: SGHDN, FVKESK. Between the trimmed V and J ends, which lost 5 bases and 2 bases, there was a span of 13 bases. CDR3 in amino acids: CASSFMVFPYEQYF. For the CDR3, the DNA is TGTGCCAGCAGCTTCATGGTCTTTCCCTACGAGCAGTACTTC.

The CDR3 region is CAWSVTGANVLTF. The CDR3 region has the DNA TGTGCCTGGAGTGTAACTGGGGCCAACGTCCTGACTTTC. The V and J genes are TRBV30 and TRBJ2-6; no reliable D call. Trimming took off 0 bases at V and 2 bases at J, with 2 bases between the two ends. Looked up from germline, CDR1 is GTSNPN and CDR2 is SVGIG (reference sequence). The length of the CDR3 is 13 residues. The whole variable domain, filled in from reference TRBV30 and TRBJ2-6, reads SQTIHQWPATLVQPVGSPLSLECTVEGTSNPNLYWYRQAAGRGLQLLFYSVGIGQISSEVPQNLSASRPQDRQFILSSKKLLLSDSGFYLCAWSVTGANVLTFGAGSRLTVL.

This clonotype was seen only a few times. The gene calls are TRBV4-3 and TRBJ2-7; TRBD1 might be the D (6 bases). CDR1 is LGHNA and CDR2 is YSLEER in the germline V gene. V was clipped by 1 base and J by 1 base, with 17 bases between them. The CDR3 consists of 17 residues. CDR3 bases: TGCGCCAGCAGCCAAGCTATGGGACAAGGGGGATCCTACGAGCAGTACTTC. Its translation: CASSQAMGQGGSYEQYF.

The sample holds a few counts of this clonotype. The chain links TRBV9 to TRBJ2-3, with 7 bases that match TRBD1. CDR1 is SGDLS, CDR2 YYNGEE, per germline. The CDR3 contains 16 residues. Trimming at V came to 3 bases and at J to 5 bases, leaving 12 bases not matched to a gene. CDR3 residues: CASSAIPTGLIDTQYF. CDR3 coding DNA: TGTGCCAGCAGCGCTATCCCGACAGGGCTTATAGATACGCAGTATTTT.

In DNA, the CDR3 is TGTGCCAGCAGTGTAATGGGGACTAGCACCAATGAGCAGTTCTTC. It encodes CASSVMGTSTNEQFF. The chain is built from TRBV6-1 and TRBJ2-1; 9 nucleotides agree with TRBD2. The CDR3 has 15 residues. V dropped 4 bases and J dropped 6; count of bases not matched to a gene: 7. Germline CDR1 and CDR2: MNHNS and SASEGT.

The genes are TRBV12-3 or TRBV12-4 and TRBJ2-5, with TRBD2 identical over 16 bases. V gave up 6 bases and J gave up 1 base; unmatched junction bases: 5. This CDR3 is built from 17 residues. The CDR3 sequence is CASSSGLAGGRQETQYF. For the CDR3, the DNA is TGTGCCAGCAGCTCGGGACTAGCGGGGGGGCGCCAAGAGACCCAGTACTTC.

This clonotype has a handful of counts. The CDR3 bases are TGTGCCAGCAGTTACGGCGGGAATTCCGGGAATGAGCAGTTCTTC. Encoded protein: CASSYGGNSGNEQFF. The V and J genes are TRBV6-5 and TRBJ2-1, with D possibly being TRBD2 (6 bases). The CDR3 has 15 amino acids. Deletions cut 2 bases from V and 7 bases from J, with 15 bases between. Germline loops: CDR1 MNHEY, CDR2 SVGAGI.

This clonotype was detected a few times. This chain connects TRBV2 to TRBJ1-1; the match to TRBD1 covers 7 bases. The germline V gene encodes CDR1 SNHLY and CDR2 FYNNEI. This CDR3 is built from 13 residues. V was pared by 4 bases and J by 6 bases, with 5 bases of the junction left unmatched. The CDR3 bases are TGTGCCAGCAGTGGGGCAGGGGGGTCTGAAGCTTTCTTT. It codes for CASSGAGGSEAFF.

This clonotype was seen at least ten times. J is TRBJ2-1 and V is TRBV4-3, with 13 bases aligning to TRBD2. CDR1 and CDR2 from the germline V gene are LGHNA and YSLEER. The CDR3 length is 20 residues. Trimming at V came to 2 bases and at J to 2 bases, leaving 12 bases not matched to a gene. The CDR3, as DNA: TGCGCCAGCAGCCAAAGACGAGGGACTAGCGGGATTACGACCTACAATGAGCAGTTCTTC. Amino acids: CASSQRRGTSGITTYNEQFF.

This clonotype was seen more than once but under ten times. The CDR3 sequence is CASSSGLAGANTDTQYF. The CDR3 DNA is TGTGCCAGCAGCTCCGGACTAGCGGGGGCGAACACAGATACGCAGTATTTT. The genes are TRBV6-1 and TRBJ2-3, with 13 positions matching TRBD2. The length of the CDR3 is 17 residues. Germline-derived CDR1 and CDR2 are MNHNS and SASEGT. V lost 6 bases, J lost 2 bases, and 8 bases stayed unmatched.

This clonotype was recorded at least ten times. The J gene is TRBJ2-2, the V gene TRBV20-1; TRBD1 matches 8 bases. With 6 bases clipped from V and 7 bases from J, the junction kept 10 bases outside the gene matches. Germline-derived CDR1 and CDR2 are DFQATT and SNEGSKA (reference sequence). The CDR3 length is 14 residues. The chain's CDR3 is CSANGQGRNGELFF. The DNA of the CDR3 is TGCAGTGCCAATGGACAGGGCAGGAACGGGGAGCTGTTTTTT.

The sample holds a few counts of this clonotype. The V gene is TRBV4-2, the J gene TRBJ1-1; 7 bases fit TRBD1. The CDR3 has 14 amino acids. J was trimmed by 4 bases and V by 1 base; bases with no gene match: 3. Germline-derived CDR1 and CDR2 are LGHNA and YNFKEQ. CDR3 sequence reads: CASSQAGGSTEAFF. The CDR3 DNA is TGTGCCAGCAGCCAAGCAGGGGGAAGCACTGAAGCTTTCTTT.

The V gene is TRBV24-1, the J gene TRBJ2-1, with a tentative D call TRBD2 (6 bases). The CDR3 is made up of 16 amino acids. V dropped 2 bases and J dropped 3 bases, with 13 bases sitting between them. The germline V gene encodes CDR1 KGHDR and CDR2 SFDVKD. DNA of the CDR3: TGTGCCACCAGTGATTACGGCGGGGAGTACTACAATGAGCAGTTCTTC. It codes for CATSDYGGEYYNEQFF.

The J gene is TRBJ2-5, the V gene TRBV6-1; possibly TRBD1 or TRBD2 for D (6 bases each). The CDR3 is 14 residues long. In germline, CDR1 is MNHNS, CDR2 SASEGT. V gave up 6 bases and J gave up 1 base, with 12 bases separating them. CDR3 residues: CASRSQGGQETQYF. DNA of the CDR3: TGTGCCAGCAGGTCACAGGGAGGCCAAGAGACCCAGTACTTC.

CDR3 sequence (DNA): TGTGCCAGCAGTTACTCCGCCGGGACATATCGCACAGATACGCAGTATTTT. Encoded protein: CASSYSAGTYRTDTQYF. The chain recombines TRBV6-5 with TRBJ2-3; TRBD1 might be the D (6 bases). V lost 0 bases, J lost 1 base, and 14 bases lay in between. Germline V CDR1 and CDR2: MNHEY, SVGAGI. The CDR3 extends over 17 amino acids.

The chain recombines TRBV7-3 with TRBJ2-5; no firm D call. The V end was cut by 2 bases, the J end by 2 bases, with 9 bases between. Per germline, CDR1 SGHTA and CDR2 FQGTGA. The CDR3 is 14 residues long. The CDR3 protein is CASSLSATQETQYF. DNA for the CDR3: TGTGCCAGCAGCTTATCCGCCACTCAAGAGACCCAGTACTTC.

This clonotype was seen only once. This chain joins TRBV3-2 and TRBJ1-2; the listed D gene, TRBD1, was not tested against the DNA. TRBV3-2 represents a pseudogene. The length of the CDR3 is 19 residues. The CDR3 nucleotides are TGTGCCTGCAGCCAAGAAACCCGGGGGCTCTTCGGCACTAACTATGGCTACACCTTC. This encodes CACSQETRGLFGTNYGYTF.

This clonotype showed up just a few times. J is TRBJ2-7 and V is TRBV6-2 or TRBV6-3; 12 bases agree with TRBD2. V shed 6 bases and J 2 bases; nucleotides not matched to a gene: 5. This CDR3 spans 15 amino acids. Germline CDR1 reads MNHEY; CDR2 reads SVGEGT. The CDR3 nucleotides are TGTGCCAGCAGCTTCGGACTAGCGGGACCCTACGAGCAGTACTTC. It encodes CASSFGLAGPYEQYF.

This clonotype has just a few counts. CDR3 loop: CASSYSWEGNEKLFF. For the CDR3, the DNA is TGTGCCAGCAGTTACTCGTGGGAGGGGAATGAAAAACTGTTTTTT. V gene TRBV6-5 combines with J gene TRBJ1-4, with D possibly matching TRBD1 (5 bases). The CDR3 is 15 amino acids. The germline V gene has CDR1 MNHEY and CDR2 SVGAGI. Trimming took 0 bases from V and 5 from J, leaving 10 bases between them.

This clonotype was found many times. V and J are TRBV28 and TRBJ2-7; D is uncertain. Looked up from germline, CDR1 is MDHEN and CDR2 is SYDVKM. Trimming took off 3 bases at V and 2 bases at J, with 11 bases between the two ends. The CDR3 spans 14 residues. The CDR3 here is CASSFLGAAYEQYF. CDR3 bases: TGTGCCAGCAGTTTCCTGGGTGCGGCCTACGAGCAGTACTTC.

Comment on this clonotype: Given a much more abundant clone one base away, this may be a read error. J is TRBJ1-4 and V is TRBV27, with no clear D. Germline lookup yields CDR1 MNHEY and CDR2 SMNVEV (reference sequence). The CDR3 length is 12 residues. The CDR3 is CASSTLTSSLSF. The DNA of the CDR3 is TGTGCCAGCAGTACGCTCACTTCGTCCCTGTCTTTT. The full variable domain, rest sourced from reference TRBV27 and TRBJ1-4, is EAQVTQNPRYLITVTGKKLTVTCSQNMNHEYMSWYRQDPGLGLRQIYYSMNVEVTDKGDVPEGYKVSRKEKRNFPLILESPSPNQTSLYFCASSTLTSSLSFGSGTQLSVL.

The chain has TRBV5-6 and TRBJ2-3; D might be TRBD2 (6 bases). CDR1 and CDR2 from the germline V gene are SGHDT and YYEEEE. Trimming pared 3 bases from V and 2 bases from J, leaving 19 bases between. The CDR3 has 17 residues. The CDR3 DNA sequence: TGTGCCAGCAGCTCCCTTCTTACGGGAGCCTCCACAGATACGCAGTATTTT. This sequence encodes CASSSLLTGASTDTQYF. The full variable domain, in which reference TRBV5-6 and TRBJ2-3 provide the parts outside the CDR3, is DAGVTQSPTHLIKTRGQQVTLRCSPKSGHDTVSWYQQALGQGPQFIFQYYEEEERQRGNFPDRFSGHQFPNYSSELNVNALLLGDSALYLCASSSLLTGASTDTQYFGPGTRLTVL.

This clonotype came up many times. This sequence joins TRBV4-2 and TRBJ2-1; 10 bases are a match to TRBD2. In germline, CDR1 is LGHNA, CDR2 YNFKEQ. The CDR3 consists of 15 residues. V lost 2 bases, J lost 4 bases, and 2 bases stayed unmatched. The CDR3 region is CASSQLAGVYNEQFF. CDR3 nucleotide sequence: TGTGCCAGCAGCCAACTAGCGGGGGTGTACAATGAGCAGTTCTTC.

The chain couples TRBV5-1 to TRBJ2-5, with D unclear. This CDR3 is built from 13 residues. CDR1 and CDR2 (germline): SGHRS, YFSETQ. V shed 1 base and J shed 5 bases, with 9 bases lying between them. The CDR3 region has the DNA TGCGCCAGCAGCTTGACGTTTGGTGAGACCCAGTACTTC. Residues: CASSLTFGETQYF.

This clonotype was recorded at least ten times. The chain uses TRBV7-9 and TRBJ1-2; the D is unclear. CDR1 and CDR2 from the germline V gene are SEHNR and FQNEAQ (reference sequence). CDR3 length: 16 amino acids. The V end was cut by 5 bases, the J end by 0 bases, with 16 bases between. As DNA, the CDR3 is TGTGCCAGCAGCCCACCGCTCAGGAATCCTAACTATGGCTACACCTTC. Translated: CASSPPLRNPNYGYTF.

This clonotype was detected many times. The chain links TRBV19 to TRBJ2-7; a weak D match, TRBD1 (6 bases). Trimming pared 3 bases from V and 1 base from J, leaving 16 bases between. This CDR3 contains 16 residues. CDR1 is LNHDA and CDR2 is SQIVND in the germline V gene (reference sequence). CDR3 amino acids: CASSIHPSRGSYEQYF. The CDR3 coding sequence is TGTGCCAGTAGTATCCATCCCTCGAGGGGGTCCTACGAGCAGTACTTC. The full variable domain, completed using reference TRBV19 and TRBJ2-7, is DGGITQSPKYLFRKEGQNVTLSCEQNLNHDAMYWYRQDPGQGLRLIYYSQIVNDFQKGDIAEGYSVSREKKESFPLTVTSAQKNPTAFYLCASSIHPSRGSYEQYFGPGTRLTVT.

This clonotype was seen a handful of times. The rearrangement links TRBV27 to TRBJ2-7; 9 bases match TRBD2. Germline V CDR1 and CDR2: MNHEY, SMNVEV (reference sequence). The CDR3 is made up of 16 amino acids. The ends lost 4 bases at V and 3 bases at J; junction bases unmatched: 10. Here the CDR3 DNA reads TGTGCCAGCAGTTCATCAATAGCGGGAGCCAACTACGAGCAGTACTTC. Translating it yields CASSSSIAGANYEQYF.

Points on this clonotype: A much larger clone differs by one base, so this may be a read error. The gene calls are TRBV9 and TRBJ2-1; possibly TRBD2 for D (6 bases). The CDR3 sequence is 15 residues long. The germline V gene has CDR1 SGDLS and CDR2 YYNGEE. The CDR3 protein is CASSGDLAFYNEQIF. The CDR3 DNA reads TGTGCCAGCAGCGGAGATCTAGCGTTCTACAATGAGCAGATCTTC.